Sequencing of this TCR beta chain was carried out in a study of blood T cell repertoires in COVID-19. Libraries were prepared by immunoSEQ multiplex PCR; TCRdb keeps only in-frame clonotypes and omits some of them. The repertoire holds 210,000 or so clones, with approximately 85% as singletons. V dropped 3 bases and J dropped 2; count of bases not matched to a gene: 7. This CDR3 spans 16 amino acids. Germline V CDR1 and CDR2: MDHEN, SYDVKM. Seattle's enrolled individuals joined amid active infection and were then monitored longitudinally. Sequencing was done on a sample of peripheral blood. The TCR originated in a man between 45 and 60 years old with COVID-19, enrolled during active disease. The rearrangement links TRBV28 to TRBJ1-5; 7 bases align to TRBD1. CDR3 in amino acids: CASSFGLTGGNQPQHF. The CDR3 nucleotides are TGTGCCAGCAGTTTCGGTCTAACAGGGGGCAATCAGCCCCAGCATTTT.